This T cell receptor beta chain was observed in a study of shared clonotypes between healthy human individuals. Study-wide context: CD4 naive and CD4 memory each took three plates per donor, while CD8 naive took two and CD8 memory one. Study-wide findings and caveats: Clonotypes that were shared across a handful of donors made up roughly 5.2% of naive CD4 clonotypes. Clonotypes which were not shared had lower generation probabilities than clonotypes that all four donors shared. What rarefaction showed was incomplete sorted-subset sequencing despite large depth.

Comments on this clone: Its antigen is not identified.

Sequencing used immunoSEQ multiplex PCR; TCRdb keeps in-frame clones, though not all of them. The profile shows some 2.4 million clones, approximately 93% of them singletons. The CDR3 sequence is 14 residues long. CDR1 and CDR2 (germline): SGHRS, YFSETQ. V was shortened by 3 bases and J by 2 bases, with 12 bases between the two germline ends. Material: naive CD4+ T cells from PBMCs. Noted subset: CD45RA+ positively selected. The TCR was taken from a man between 18 and 35 years old in good health. Some clones in this sample may be carry-over from other donors' samples. V is TRBV5-1 and J is TRBJ2-7, with D perhaps TRBD2 (6 bases). The CDR3 here is CASSSAGTPYEQYF. The CDR3 DNA reads TGCGCCAGCAGCTCGGCCGGGACTCCCTACGAGCAGTACTTC.